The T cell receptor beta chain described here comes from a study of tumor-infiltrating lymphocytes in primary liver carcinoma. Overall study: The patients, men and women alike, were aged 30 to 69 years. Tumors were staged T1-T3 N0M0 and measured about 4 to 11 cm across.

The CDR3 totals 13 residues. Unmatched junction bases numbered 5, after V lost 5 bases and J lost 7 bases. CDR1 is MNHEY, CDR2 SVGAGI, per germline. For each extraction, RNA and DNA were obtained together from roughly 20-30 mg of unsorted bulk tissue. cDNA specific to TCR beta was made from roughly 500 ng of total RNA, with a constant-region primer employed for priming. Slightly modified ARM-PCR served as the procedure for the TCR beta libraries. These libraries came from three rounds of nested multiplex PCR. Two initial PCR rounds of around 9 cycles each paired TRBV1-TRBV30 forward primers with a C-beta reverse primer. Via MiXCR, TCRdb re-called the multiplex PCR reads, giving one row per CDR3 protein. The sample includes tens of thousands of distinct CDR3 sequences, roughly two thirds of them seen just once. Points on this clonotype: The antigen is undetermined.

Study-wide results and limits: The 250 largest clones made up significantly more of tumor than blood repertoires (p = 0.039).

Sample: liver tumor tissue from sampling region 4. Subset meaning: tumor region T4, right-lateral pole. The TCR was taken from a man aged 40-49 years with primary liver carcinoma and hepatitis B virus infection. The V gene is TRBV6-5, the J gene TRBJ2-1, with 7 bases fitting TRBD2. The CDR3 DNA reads TGTGCCAGCAGTGGGGGGGAGAGGAATGAGCAGTTCTTC. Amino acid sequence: CASSGGERNEQFF.